Included here is one T cell receptor (beta chain) sequence, with context. Per germline, CDR1 SGHAT and CDR2 FQNNGV. The CDR3 runs to 19 residues. Trimming shortened V by 1 base and J by 1 base, and 19 bases separated the two germline ends. Naive CD8 cells, CD45RO-negative and positively selected for CCR7, excluded terminally differentiated effector memory CD45RA+ cells. Deep-level settings were used for running the assay. Clones were sequenced by immunoSEQ multiplex PCR, and TCRdb holds only the in-frame ones, with some missing. Among approximately 810,000 clones, almost 95% were seen once, and the ten largest hold 24%. The sample comes from a study of shared clonotypes between healthy human individuals.

The sequencing input was naive CD8+ T cells sorted from blood. The source of this sequence is a man aged 25-40 years in good health. The chain links TRBV11-2 to TRBJ2-2; no firm D call. The CDR3 nucleotides read TGTGCCAGCAGCTTAGTTATAATCGAATACTCTGAGAACACCGGGGAGCTGTTTTTT. Amino acids: CASSLVIIEYSENTGELFF.